This T cell receptor beta chain appears in the sequencing data of a study of blood T cell repertoires in COVID-19. The wider study: COVID-19 samples from acute and convalescent phases originated in the United States, Italy and Spain. PBMCs, B-cell-depleted T cells, or T cells were the source of the cDNA or gDNA that made up the material.

Repertoires were generated with immunoSEQ multiplex PCR, while TCRdb's copy carries only in-frame clones and drops some. The sample yields about 160,000 clones, 82% seen once. The CDR3 contains 14 residues. V shed 2 bases, J shed 5 bases, and the junction held 2 bases outside the gene matches. Per the germline V gene, CDR1 is SGHTA and CDR2 is FQGTGA. The rearrangement links TRBV7-3 to TRBJ2-5, with 10 positions matching TRBD2. The sequence was obtained from a man between 60 and 70 years old who had recovered from COVID-19. Sequencing was done on a sample of PBMCs or T cells enriched from blood (not recorded which). CDR3 amino acids: CASSLHSGGETQYF. CDR3 nucleotide sequence: TGTGCCAGCAGCTTACATAGCGGGGGGGAGACCCAGTACTTC.